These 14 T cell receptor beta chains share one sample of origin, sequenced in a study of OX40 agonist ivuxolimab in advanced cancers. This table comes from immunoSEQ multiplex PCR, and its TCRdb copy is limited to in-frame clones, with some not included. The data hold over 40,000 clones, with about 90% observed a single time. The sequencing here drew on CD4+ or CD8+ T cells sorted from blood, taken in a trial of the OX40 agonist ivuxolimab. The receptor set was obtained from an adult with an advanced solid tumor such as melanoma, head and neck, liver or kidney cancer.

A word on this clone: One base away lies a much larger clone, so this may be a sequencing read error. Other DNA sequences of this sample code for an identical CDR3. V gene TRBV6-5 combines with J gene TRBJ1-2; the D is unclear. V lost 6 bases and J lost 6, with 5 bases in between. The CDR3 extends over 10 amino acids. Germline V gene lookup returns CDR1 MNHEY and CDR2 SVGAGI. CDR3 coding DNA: TGTGCCAGCAGGGAAGATGGCTACACCTTC. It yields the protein CASREDGYTF.

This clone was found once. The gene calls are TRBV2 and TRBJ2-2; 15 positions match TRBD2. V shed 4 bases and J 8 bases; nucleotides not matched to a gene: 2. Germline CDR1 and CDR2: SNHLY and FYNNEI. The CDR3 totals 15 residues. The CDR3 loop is CASSGTSGRAGELFF. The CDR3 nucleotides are TGTGCCAGCAGTGGGACTAGCGGGAGGGCTGGGGAGCTGTTTTTT.

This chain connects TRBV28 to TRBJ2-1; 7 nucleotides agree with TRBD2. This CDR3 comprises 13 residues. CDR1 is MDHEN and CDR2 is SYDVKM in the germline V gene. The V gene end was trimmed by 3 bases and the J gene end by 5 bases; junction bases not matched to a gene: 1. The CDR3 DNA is TGTGCCAGCAGTTTTCTAGCGGACAATGAGCAGTTCTTC. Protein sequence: CASSFLADNEQFF.

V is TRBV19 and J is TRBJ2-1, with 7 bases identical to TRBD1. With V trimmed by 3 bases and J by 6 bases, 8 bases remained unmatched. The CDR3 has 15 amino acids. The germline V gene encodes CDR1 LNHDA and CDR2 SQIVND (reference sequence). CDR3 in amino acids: CASSIGQTGSNEQFF. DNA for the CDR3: TGTGCCAGTAGTATTGGGCAGACAGGGTCCAATGAGCAGTTCTTC.

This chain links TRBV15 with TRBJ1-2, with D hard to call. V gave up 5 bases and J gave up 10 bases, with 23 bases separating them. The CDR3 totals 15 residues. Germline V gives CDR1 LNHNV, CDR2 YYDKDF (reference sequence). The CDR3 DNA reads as TGTGCCACCAGCTCCCGGGCTGGTCTCCAGGCTAACTACACCTTC. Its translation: CATSSRAGLQANYTF. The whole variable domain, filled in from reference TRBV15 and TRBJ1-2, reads DAMVIQNPRYQVTQFGKPVTLSCSQTLNHNVMYWYQQKSSQAPKLLFHYYDKDFNNEADTPDNFQSRRPNTSFCFLDIRSPGLGDTAMYLCATSSRAGLQANYTFGSGTRLTVV.

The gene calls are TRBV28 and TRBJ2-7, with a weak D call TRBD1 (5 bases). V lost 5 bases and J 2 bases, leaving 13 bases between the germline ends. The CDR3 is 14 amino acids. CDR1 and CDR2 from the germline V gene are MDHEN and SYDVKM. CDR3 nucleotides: TGTGCCAGCAGTCGGTCCAGGGTCACCTACGAGCAGTACTTC. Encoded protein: CASSRSRVTYEQYF. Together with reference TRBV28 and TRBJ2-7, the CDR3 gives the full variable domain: DVKVTQSSRYLVKRTGEKVFLECVQDMDHENMFWYRQDPGLGLRLIYFSYDVKMKEKGDIPEGYSVSREKKERFSLILESASTNQTSMYLCASSRSRVTYEQYFGPGTRLTVT.

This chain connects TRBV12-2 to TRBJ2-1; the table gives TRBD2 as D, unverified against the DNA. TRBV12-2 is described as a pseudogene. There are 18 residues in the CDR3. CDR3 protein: CASRLAPTSGRAWDEQFF. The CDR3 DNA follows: TGTGCAAGTCGCTTAGCCCCGACTAGCGGGAGGGCCTGGGATGAGCAGTTCTTC.

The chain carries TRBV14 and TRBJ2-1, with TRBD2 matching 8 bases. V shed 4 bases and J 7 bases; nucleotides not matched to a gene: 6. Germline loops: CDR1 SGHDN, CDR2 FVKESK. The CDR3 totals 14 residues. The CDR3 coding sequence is TGTGCCAGCAGCCTGCCCGGGACTAGAAATGAGCAGTTCTTC. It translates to CASSLPGTRNEQFF.

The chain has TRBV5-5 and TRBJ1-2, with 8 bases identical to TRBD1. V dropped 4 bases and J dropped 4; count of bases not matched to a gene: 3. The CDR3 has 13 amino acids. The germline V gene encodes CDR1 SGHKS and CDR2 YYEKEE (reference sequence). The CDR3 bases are TGTGCCAGCAGCATGGGACAGGCCTATGGCTACACCTTC. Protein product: CASSMGQAYGYTF.

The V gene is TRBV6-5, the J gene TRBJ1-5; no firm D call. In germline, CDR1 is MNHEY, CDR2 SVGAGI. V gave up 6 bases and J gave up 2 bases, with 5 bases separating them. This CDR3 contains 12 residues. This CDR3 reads CASSGGNQPQHF. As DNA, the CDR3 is TGTGCCAGCAGCGGGGGCAATCAGCCCCAGCATTTT.

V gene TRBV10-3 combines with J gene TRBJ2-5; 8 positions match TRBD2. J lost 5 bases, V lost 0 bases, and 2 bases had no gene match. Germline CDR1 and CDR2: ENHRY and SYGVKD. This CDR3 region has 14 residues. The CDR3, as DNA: TGTGCCATCAGTGAGTCCGGACTAGCTGAGACCCAGTACTTC. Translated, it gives CAISESGLAETQYF.

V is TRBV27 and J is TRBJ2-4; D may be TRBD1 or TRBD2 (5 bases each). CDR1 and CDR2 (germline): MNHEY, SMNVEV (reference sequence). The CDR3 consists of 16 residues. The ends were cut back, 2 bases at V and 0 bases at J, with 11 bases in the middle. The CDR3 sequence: CASSLGGPLAKNIQYF. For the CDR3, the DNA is TGTGCCAGCAGTTTAGGGGGACCCTTAGCCAAAAACATTCAGTACTTC.

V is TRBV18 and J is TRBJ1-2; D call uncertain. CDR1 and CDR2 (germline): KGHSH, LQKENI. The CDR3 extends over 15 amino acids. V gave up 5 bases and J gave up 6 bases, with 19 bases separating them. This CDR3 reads CASSSQDQSMDGYTF. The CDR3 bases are TGTGCCAGCTCATCCCAGGACCAGAGTATGGATGGCTACACCTTC.

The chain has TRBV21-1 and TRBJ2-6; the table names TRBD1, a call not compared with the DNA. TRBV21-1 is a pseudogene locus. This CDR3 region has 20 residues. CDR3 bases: TGTGCCAGCAGCCCGAACGAACTTGACAGGGACGATGGCGGGGCCAACGTCCTGACTTTC. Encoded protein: CASSPNELDRDDGGANVLTF.